The clone carrying this T cell receptor (beta chain) showed up many times. Its target is unknown. TCRdb fed the RACE reads into MiXCR, producing one record per CDR3 protein. The sample includes a few hundred thousand distinct CDR3 sequences, more than 4.5% of them seen just once. This record belongs to a study of human T cells and chemical hapten exposure. The CDR3 totals 18 residues. The germline CDR1 and CDR2 sequences are SGHRS and YFSETQ. V trimming: 5 bases; J trimming: 1 base; junction bases outside the gene matches: 9. Findings and limits, study-wide: PT1 expanded TCR counts correlated positively with patch test score.

Described time point: patch test 1, 2 weeks after DPC sensitization. Treatment: therapeutic diphenylcyclopropenone sensitization with weekly scalp DPC. The chain recombines TRBV5-1 with TRBJ1-6, with 10 positions matching TRBD1. The input for sequencing was whole blood, taken in connection with sensitization to the hapten diphenylcyclopropenone (DPC). This TCR derives from a woman aged 45 to 65 with alopecia areata. Some clones in this sample may be carry-over from other donors' samples. The CDR3 sequence: CASRAGTGAHSYNSPLHF. For the CDR3, the DNA is TGCGCCAGCAGAGCCGGGACAGGGGCGCATTCCTATAATTCACCCCTCCACTTT.